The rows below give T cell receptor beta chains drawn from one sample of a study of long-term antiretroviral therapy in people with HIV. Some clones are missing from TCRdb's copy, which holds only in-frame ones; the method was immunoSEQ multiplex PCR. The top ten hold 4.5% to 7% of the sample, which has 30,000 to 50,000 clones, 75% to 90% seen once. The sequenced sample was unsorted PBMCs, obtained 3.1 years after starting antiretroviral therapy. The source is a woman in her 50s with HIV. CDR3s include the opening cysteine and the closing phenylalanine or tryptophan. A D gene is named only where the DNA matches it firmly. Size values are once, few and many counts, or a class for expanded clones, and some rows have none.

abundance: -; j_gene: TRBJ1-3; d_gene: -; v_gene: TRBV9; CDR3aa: CASSSVGSGNTIYF; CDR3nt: TGTGCCAGCTCCTCCGTGGGGTCTGGAAACACCATATATTTT
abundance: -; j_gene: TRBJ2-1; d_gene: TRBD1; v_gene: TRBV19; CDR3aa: CASRGDSYGSYNEQFF; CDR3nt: TGTGCCAGTAGGGGGGACAGTTATGGCTCCTACAATGAGCAGTTCTTC
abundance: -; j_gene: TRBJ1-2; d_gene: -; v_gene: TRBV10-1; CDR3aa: CASSESRQVGYTF; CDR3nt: TGCGCCAGCAGTGAGTCCCGTCAGGTCGGCTACACCTTC
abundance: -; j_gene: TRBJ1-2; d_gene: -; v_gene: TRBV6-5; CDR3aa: CASKFTGFDYGYTF; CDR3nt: TGTGCCAGCAAATTCACAGGGTTTGACTATGGCTACACCTTC
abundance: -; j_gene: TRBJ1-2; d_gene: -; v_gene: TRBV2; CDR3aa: CASSGYSGAGGYTF; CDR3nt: TGTGCCAGCAGTGGTTATTCGGGGGCCGGTGGCTACACCTTC
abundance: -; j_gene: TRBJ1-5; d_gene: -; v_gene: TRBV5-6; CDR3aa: CASSLGGSNQPQHF; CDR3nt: TGTGCCAGCAGCTTGGGAGGTAGCAATCAGCCCCAGCATTTT
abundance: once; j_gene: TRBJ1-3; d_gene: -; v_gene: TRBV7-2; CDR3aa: CASSLGPGNTIYF; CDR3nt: TGTGCCAGCAGCTTAGGTCCCGGAAACACCATATATTTT
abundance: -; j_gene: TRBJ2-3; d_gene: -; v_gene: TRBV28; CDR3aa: CASSFFSRGPRTDTQYF; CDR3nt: TGTGCCAGCAGTTTTTTCTCGAGGGGCCCACGCACAGATACGCAGTATTTT
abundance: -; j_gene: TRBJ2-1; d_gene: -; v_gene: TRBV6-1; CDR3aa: CASRETGTTNEQFF; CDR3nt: TGTGCCAGCAGGGAAACCGGGACAACGAATGAGCAGTTCTTC
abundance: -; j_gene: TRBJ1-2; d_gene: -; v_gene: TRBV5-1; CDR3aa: CASSPTTPPTDGYTF; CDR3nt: TGCGCCAGCAGCCCCACGACCCCCCCTACCGATGGCTACACCTTC
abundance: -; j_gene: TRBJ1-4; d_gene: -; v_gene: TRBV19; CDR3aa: CASTHTRDRWEKLFF; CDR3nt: TGTGCCAGCACTCATACGAGGGACCGCTGGGAAAAACTGTTTTTT
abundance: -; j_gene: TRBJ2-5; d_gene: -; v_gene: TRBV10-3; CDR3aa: CAISEGDGMGTQYF; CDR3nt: TGTGCCATCAGTGAGGGGGACGGGATGGGGACCCAGTACTTC
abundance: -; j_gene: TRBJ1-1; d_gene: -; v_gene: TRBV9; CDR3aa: CASSRTFSGMNTEAFF; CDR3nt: TGTGCCAGCAGCAGGACTTTTTCGGGGATGAACACTGAAGCTTTCTTT
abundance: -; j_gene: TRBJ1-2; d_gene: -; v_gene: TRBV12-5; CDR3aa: CARTGRDRLYPNYGYTF; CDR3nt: TGTGCTAGGACGGGCCGGGACCGTCTTTATCCTAACTATGGCTACACCTTC
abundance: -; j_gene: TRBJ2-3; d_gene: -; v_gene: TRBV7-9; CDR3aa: CASSGSTDTQYF; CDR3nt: TGTGCCAGCTCGGGTTCCACAGATACGCAGTATTTT
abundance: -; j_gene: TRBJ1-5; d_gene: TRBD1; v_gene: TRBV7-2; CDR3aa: CASSLEDRANQPQHF; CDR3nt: TGTGCCAGCAGCTTGGAAGACAGGGCTAATCAGCCCCAGCATTTT
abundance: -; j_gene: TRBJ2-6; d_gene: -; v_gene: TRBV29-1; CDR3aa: CSVASSGANVLTF; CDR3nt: TGCAGCGTTGCCTCTTCTGGGGCCAACGTCCTGACTTTC
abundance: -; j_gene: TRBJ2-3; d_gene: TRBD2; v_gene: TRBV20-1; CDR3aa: CSTGRDTQYF; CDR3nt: TGCAGTACCGGGAGGGATACGCAGTATTTT